The following is a TCR beta chain sequence with its context. This specimen comes from a study of blood T cell repertoires in COVID-19. Study as a whole: The cDNA or gDNA used as material had been derived from T cells, B-cell-depleted T cells, or PBMCs.

Allocation to cohorts depended on clinical history reported by the participants. CDR1 SGHRS and CDR2 YFSETQ come from the germline V gene. V was pared by 0 bases and J by 2 bases, with 12 bases between. This CDR3 region has 15 residues. In the study's own analysis: From reference gene primer amplification, estimates of nucleated cell counts were derived. Libraries were prepared by immunoSEQ multiplex PCR; TCRdb keeps only in-frame clonotypes and omits some of them. V and J calls and clone size are as listed in that table; D and trimming were resolved from the DNA. The table lists 200,000 to 250,000 clones, 70% to 90% of them singletons, with about 15% in the top ten.

This clonotype was sampled from a woman aged 45-59 years with acute COVID-19. This chain uses TRBV5-1 with TRBJ2-7; D gene uncertain. The specimen was PBMCs or T cells enriched from blood (not recorded which). CDR3 loop: CASSLVSQFPYEQYF. In nucleotides, the CDR3 is TGCGCCAGCAGCTTGGTTTCCCAGTTCCCCTACGAGCAGTACTTC.